One and the same sample provided the 26 T cell receptor beta chains below, sequenced in a study of shared clonotypes between healthy human individuals. TCRdb keeps only in-frame clones here, not all; method: immunoSEQ multiplex PCR. The sample shows about 560,000 clones, roughly 79% of them seen only once. Input material: PBMCs. The receptors were gathered from a woman aged 40 to 49 in good health. Some clones in this sample may be carry-over from other donors' samples.

A single count supports this clone. The rearrangement uses TRBV7-3 and TRBJ2-2, with 8 bases identical to TRBD2. Per germline, CDR1 SGHTA and CDR2 FQGTGA. CDR3 length equals 16 residues. The junction had 3 bases not matched to a gene; V was cut back by 2 bases and J by 1 base. The CDR3 DNA sequence: TGTGCCAGCAGCTTAGCGGGGGGACAGAACACCGGGGAGCTGTTTTTT. Translating it yields CASSLAGGQNTGELFF.

The DNA of the CDR3 is TGTGCCAGCAGCTTAGGACCATGGGGTTACGAGCAGTACTTC. Its translation is CASSLGPWGYEQYF. The chain joins TRBV7-9 to TRBJ2-7; unclear D gene. The CDR3 extends over 14 amino acids. The germline V gene encodes CDR1 SEHNR and CDR2 FQNEAQ (reference sequence). Trimming pared 1 base from V and 4 bases from J, leaving 11 bases between.

This clone has just one count. The chain uses TRBV28 and TRBJ2-4; a possible D gene is TRBD2 (5 bases). Germline V gives CDR1 MDHEN, CDR2 SYDVKM. Trimming left V 2 bases short and J 11 bases short, with 7 bases between. This CDR3 is 11 amino acids long. CDR3 sequence (DNA): TGTGCCAGCAGTTTACGGCGGGTTCAGTACTTC. This codes for CASSLRRVQYF.

This sequence joins TRBV11-2 and TRBJ2-4; D is perhaps TRBD1 (6 bases). V dropped 5 bases and J dropped 1 base, with 15 bases sitting between them. The CDR3 has 16 residues. CDR1 SGHAT and CDR2 FQNNGV come from the germline V gene. The CDR3 spells CASSRRGFSAKNIQYF. CDR3 bases: TGTGCCAGCAGCCGCAGGGGATTTAGTGCCAAAAACATTCAGTACTTC.

The CDR3 DNA is TGTGCCAGCAGCTTAGGGCGGGACACCGGGGAGCTGTTTTTT. Its protein is CASSLGRDTGELFF. The chain combines TRBV7-9 with TRBJ2-2; perhaps TRBD2 as D (5 bases). The CDR3 runs to 14 residues. Germline-derived CDR1 and CDR2 are SEHNR and FQNEAQ (reference sequence). Trimming cost V 1 base and J 3 bases, with 6 bases left between them.

Note on this clone: The junction departs from germline at one end; a sequencing error may be responsible. The same CDR3 is also encoded by other DNA sequences in this sample. The chain combines TRBV19 with TRBJ2-7; D possibly corresponds to TRBD1 (6 bases). The CDR3 totals 15 residues. Per the germline V gene, CDR1 is LNHDA and CDR2 is SQIVND (reference sequence). In DNA form, the CDR3 reads TGCGCCAGTAGTACCACAGGGAGCCCCTCCTACGAGCAGTACTTC. Amino acid sequence: CASSTTGSPSYEQYF.

The chain is built from TRBV6-1 and TRBJ2-7; 7 nucleotides match TRBD1. Trimming cost V 8 bases and J 3 bases; bases outside gene matches: 10. From germline, CDR1 is MNHNS and CDR2 SASEGT. The CDR3 consists of 14 residues. CDR3 bases: TGTGCCAGCGGCCAACAGGGGAACAACTACGAGCAGTACTTC. Amino acid sequence: CASGQQGNNYEQYF.

This clone was seen repeatedly, ten times or more. The genes are TRBV10-1 and TRBJ2-1; 9 bases are a match to TRBD2. The J segment lost 6 bases and the V segment lost 6 bases, leaving 3 bases of the junction unmatched. Germline V lookup: CDR1 WNHNN, CDR2 SYGVQD (reference sequence). This CDR3 is 13 amino acids long. The CDR3 is CASRAGGGNEQFF. CDR3 DNA sequence: TGCGCCAGCAGAGCGGGAGGTGGCAATGAGCAGTTCTTC.

The CDR3 is CASSYGGQRAEYEQYF. In DNA, the CDR3 is TGTGCCAGCAGTTACGGGGGGCAGCGGGCCGAATACGAGCAGTACTTC. The gene calls are TRBV5-4 and TRBJ2-7; D may be TRBD2 (7 bases). The germline V gene encodes CDR1 SGHNT and CDR2 YYREEE (reference sequence). The V and J ends lost 5 bases and 4 bases respectively, with 22 bases between them. CDR3 size: 16 residues.

The rearrangement joins TRBV7-2 to TRBJ2-2, with TRBD2 as a possible D gene (5 bases). CDR1 is SGHTA and CDR2 is FQGNSA in the germline V gene. This CDR3 spans 13 amino acids. V gave up 6 bases and J gave up 2 bases, with 7 bases separating them. The CDR3 DNA follows: TGTGCCAGCAGGAGCGGCAACACCGGGGAGCTGTTTTTT. As protein: CASRSGNTGELFF.

A word on this clone: The likely explanation is a read error, given a far larger clone one base away. V usage is TRBV7-8 and J usage is TRBJ2-7; D is undetermined. This CDR3 is built from 15 residues. Germline CDR1 reads SGHVS; CDR2 reads FQNEAQ. CDR3 protein: CAGSFLRYSPYEQYF. CDR3 nucleotides: TGTGCCGGCAGTTTCCTCCGCTACTCACCCTACGAGCAGTACTTC.

A few counts support this clone. The genes are TRBV11-2 and TRBJ1-5; perhaps TRBD1 as D (5 bases). The germline V gene has CDR1 SGHAT and CDR2 FQNNGV. Trimming cost V 1 base and J 6 bases, with 7 bases left between them. This CDR3 has 13 amino acids. The CDR3 bases are TGTGCCAGCAGCTTAGCAGGGAGTCAGCCCCAGCATTTT. Amino acid sequence: CASSLAGSQPQHF.

Many counts were recorded for this clone. The chain uses TRBV15 and TRBJ1-1; D perhaps matches TRBD1 (5 bases). The CDR3 runs 14 residues. From germline, CDR1 is LNHNV and CDR2 YYDKDF (reference sequence). Deletions cut 3 bases from V and 4 bases from J, with 12 bases between. The CDR3 bases are TGTGCCACCAGCAGGCTGGGGGGGGTCACTGAAGCTTTCTTT. This codes for CATSRLGGVTEAFF.

The chain carries TRBV4-2 and TRBJ2-1; tentatively, D is TRBD2 (6 bases). The CDR3 loop spans 16 amino acids. Looked up from germline, CDR1 is LGHNA and CDR2 is YNFKEQ. Trimming took off 1 base at V and 7 bases at J, with 17 bases between the two ends. CDR3 DNA: TGTGCCAGCAGCCAAGCGGGGCGGGAAACGTGGAATGAGCAGTTCTTC. It specifies CASSQAGRETWNEQFF.

This clone came up many times. V and J are TRBV5-4 and TRBJ1-2, with D perhaps TRBD1 (5 bases). V was trimmed by 3 bases and J by 2 bases, leaving 8 bases between them. From germline, CDR1 is SGHNT and CDR2 YYREEE (reference sequence). The CDR3 is 13 residues long. CDR3 sequence: CASSWDGNYGYTF. The CDR3 nucleotides read TGTGCCAGCAGCTGGGACGGAAACTATGGCTACACCTTC. Full variable domain (missing parts from reference TRBV5-4 and TRBJ1-2): ETGVTQSPTHLIKTRGQQVTLRCSSQSGHNTVSWYQQALGQGPQFIFQYYREEENGRGNFPPRFSGLQFPNYSSELNVNALELDDSALYLCASSWDGNYGYTFGSGTRLTVV.

In nucleotides, the CDR3 is TGTGCCAGCGGTGGACAGGGCACAGATACGCAGTATTTT. Protein sequence: CASGGQGTDTQYF. The genes are TRBV2 and TRBJ2-3; 7 positions agree with TRBD1. The V segment lost 8 bases and the J segment 1 base; nucleotides outside the gene matches: 3. The CDR3 sequence is 13 residues long. CDR1 is SNHLY and CDR2 is FYNNEI in the germline V gene. Supplemented by reference TRBV2 and TRBJ2-3, the full variable domain reads EPEVTQTPSHQVTQMGQEVILRCVPISNHLYFYWYRQILGQKVEFLVSFYNNEISEKSEIFDDQFSVERPDGSNFTLKIRSTKLEDSAMYFCASGGQGTDTQYFGPGTRLTVL.

Details on this clone: A far larger clone is only one base removed, so a read error is likely. Additional DNA sequences in this sample encode the identical CDR3. The chain is built from TRBV30 and TRBJ1-5; maybe TRBD1 (6 bases). Looked up from germline, CDR1 is GTSNPN and CDR2 is SVGIG (reference sequence). Trimming stripped 2 bases from V and 4 bases from J, with 12 bases between. The CDR3 totals 14 residues. The CDR3 nucleotides read TGTGCCTGGAGTACTGGGACACTAAATCAGCCCCAGCATTTT. Translating gives CAWSTGTLNQPQHF. The whole variable domain, remainder taken from reference TRBV30 and TRBJ1-5, is SQTIHQWPATLVQPVGSPLSLECTVEGTSNPNLYWYRQAAGRGLQLLFYSVGIGQISSEVPQNLSASRPQDRQFILSSKKLLLSDSGFYLCAWSTGTLNQPQHFGDGTRLSIL.

The chain joins TRBV6-1 to TRBJ2-5; 14 positions match TRBD2. V trimming: 4 bases; J trimming: 2 bases; junction bases outside the gene matches: 0. The CDR3 consists of 15 residues. Germline CDR1 MNHNS, CDR2 SASEGT. DNA for the CDR3: TGTGCCAGCAGTGGACTAGCGGGAGGGCAAGAGACCCAGTACTTC. This gives the protein CASSGLAGGQETQYF.

The genes are TRBV11-2 and TRBJ1-3; 7 bases fit TRBD1. The CDR3 totals 17 residues. The junction had 10 bases not matched to a gene; V was cut back by 5 bases and J by 0 bases. The germline CDR1 and CDR2 sequences are SGHAT and FQNNGV. The CDR3 reads CASSRTGSHISGNTIYF. CDR3 nucleotide sequence: TGTGCCAGCAGCAGGACAGGTTCCCACATCTCTGGAAACACCATATATTTT.

This chain uses TRBV28 with TRBJ1-2; possible D gene TRBD1, 6 bases. V lost 2 bases, J lost 0 bases, and 16 bases lay in between. The germline CDR1 and CDR2 sequences are MDHEN and SYDVKM. The CDR3 covers 17 residues. The DNA of the CDR3 is TGTGCCAGCAGTTTAACCCTGGACAGCCACCCTAACTATGGCTACACCTTC. Its protein product is CASSLTLDSHPNYGYTF.

CDR3 DNA: TGTGCCACCCCAAGGAGCGGAGATCCCTCCTACAATGAGCAGTTCTTC. Protein: CATPRSGDPSYNEQFF. This rearrangement joins TRBV28 to TRBJ2-1; maybe TRBD2 (5 bases). Germline V gene data show CDR1 as MDHEN and CDR2 as SYDVKM. This CDR3 contains 16 residues. V lost 10 bases and J lost 0, with 19 bases in between. The full variable domain, in which reference TRBV28 and TRBJ2-1 provide the parts outside the CDR3, is DVKVTQSSRYLVKRTGEKVFLECVQDMDHENMFWYRQDPGLGLRLIYFSYDVKMKEKGDIPEGYSVSREKKERFSLILESASTNQTSMYLCATPRSGDPSYNEQFFGPGTRLTVL.

This clone has at least ten counts. The chain recombines TRBV2 with TRBJ2-5; no clear D gene. V lost 6 bases and J 1 base, leaving 12 bases between the germline ends. This CDR3 comprises 14 residues. The germline gives CDR1 SNHLY, CDR2 FYNNEI. In DNA, the CDR3 is TGTGCCAGCAGCCTCCTGGTCTCCCAAGAGACCCAGTACTTC. This translates into CASSLLVSQETQYF.

This rearrangement joins TRBV29-1 to TRBJ1-1; D uncertain. Germline CDR1 is SQVTM and CDR2 is ANQGSEA. The CDR3 is 12 amino acids. Trimming cost V 4 bases and J 0 bases, with 6 bases left between them. The DNA of the CDR3 is TGCAGCGTTGGTTGGGTGAACACTGAAGCTTTCTTT. Its translation is CSVGWVNTEAFF.

The chain links TRBV11-2 to TRBJ2-3; D call uncertain. The CDR3 has 14 residues. CDR1 is SGHAT and CDR2 is FQNNGV in the germline V gene. V lost 0 bases and J 0 bases, leaving 4 bases between the germline ends. The CDR3 loop reads CASSLDRSTDTQYF. CDR3 nucleotides: TGTGCCAGCAGCTTAGATAGGAGCACAGATACGCAGTATTTT.

The chain links TRBV29-1 to TRBJ2-7; 7 bases map to TRBD2. The CDR3 runs 11 residues. The junction had 6 bases not matched to a gene; V was cut back by 4 bases and J by 9 bases. Germline CDR1 SQVTM, CDR2 ANQGSEA. CDR3 sequence: CSVAVAGVQYF. In DNA, the CDR3 is TGCAGCGTTGCGGTAGCGGGTGTGCAGTACTTC.

The gene calls are TRBV6-6 and TRBJ2-7; TRBD2 matches at 7 bases. V shed 5 bases and J 6 bases; nucleotides not matched to a gene: 10. Germline V gene sequence: CDR1 MNHNY, CDR2 SVGAGI (reference sequence). The CDR3 loop spans 14 amino acids. The CDR3 loop is CASSETGTTVEQYF. Here the CDR3 DNA reads TGTGCCAGCAGTGAGACCGGGACTACCGTCGAGCAGTACTTC.